This note documents a single TCR beta chain sequence. With random hexamers, roughly 0.5 to 1 ug RNA was reverse transcribed. Via MiXCR, TCRdb re-called the immunoSEQ multiplex PCR reads, giving one row per CDR3 protein. The sample yields 130,000 or so distinct CDR3 sequences, 95% to 96% seen once. The sample originates from a study of CD8 T cells in Susac syndrome. V dropped 0 bases and J dropped 7 bases, with 4 bases sitting between them. In germline, CDR1 is LGHNA, CDR2 YNFKEQ. This CDR3 region has 12 residues. The specimen sequenced was CD4+ T cells from PBMCs. This receptor was identified in a human donor with Susac syndrome. V is TRBV4-2 and J is TRBJ1-5; D unresolved. DNA for the CDR3: TGTGCCAGCAGCCAAGACGAGCAGCCCCAGCATTTT. It is translated as CASSQDEQPQHF.